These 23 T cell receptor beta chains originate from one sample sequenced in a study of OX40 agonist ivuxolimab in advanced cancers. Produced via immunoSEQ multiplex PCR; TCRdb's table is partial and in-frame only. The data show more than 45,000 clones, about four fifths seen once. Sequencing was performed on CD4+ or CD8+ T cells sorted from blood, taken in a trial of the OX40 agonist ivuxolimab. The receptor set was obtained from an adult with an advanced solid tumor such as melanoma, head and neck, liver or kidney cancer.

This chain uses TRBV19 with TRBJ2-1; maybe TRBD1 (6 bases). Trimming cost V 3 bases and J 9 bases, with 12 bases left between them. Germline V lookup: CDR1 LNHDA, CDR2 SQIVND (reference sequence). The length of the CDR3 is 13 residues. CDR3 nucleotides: TGTGCCAGTAGTATTGTGGGGACAAGTGAGCAGTTCTTC. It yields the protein CASSIVGTSEQFF.

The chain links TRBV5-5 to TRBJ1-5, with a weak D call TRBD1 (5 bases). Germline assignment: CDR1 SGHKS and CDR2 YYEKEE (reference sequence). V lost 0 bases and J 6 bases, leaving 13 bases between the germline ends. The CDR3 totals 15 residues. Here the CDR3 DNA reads TGTGCCAGCAGCTTGGACGGGGGGAGATCTCAGCCCCAGCATTTT. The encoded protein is CASSLDGGRSQPQHF.

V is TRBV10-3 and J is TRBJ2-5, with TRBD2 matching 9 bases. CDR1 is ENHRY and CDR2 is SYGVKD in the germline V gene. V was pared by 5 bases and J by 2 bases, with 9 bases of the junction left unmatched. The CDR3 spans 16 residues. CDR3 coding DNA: TGTGCCATCAGTCACCGACTAGCGGCTTCTCAAGAGACCCAGTACTTC. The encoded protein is CAISHRLAASQETQYF.

DNA of the CDR3: TGTGCCAGTAGTATGGGGGGCAGCTCCTACAATGAGCAGTTCTTC. This encodes CASSMGGSSYNEQFF. This chain connects TRBV19 to TRBJ2-1; D might be TRBD1 or TRBD2, each matching 6 bases. This CDR3 has 15 residues. Deletions cut 3 bases from V and 0 bases from J, with 9 bases between. Germline V gives CDR1 LNHDA, CDR2 SQIVND (reference sequence). The whole variable domain, remainder taken from reference TRBV19 and TRBJ2-1, is DGGITQSPKYLFRKEGQNVTLSCEQNLNHDAMYWYRQDPGQGLRLIYYSQIVNDFQKGDIAEGYSVSREKKESFPLTVTSAQKNPTAFYLCASSMGGSSYNEQFFGPGTRLTVL.

The CDR3, as DNA: TGTGCCAGCAGCTTAGGCCCCTGGGCAGGGGGCTCCGAGCAGTACTTC. The encoded protein is CASSLGPWAGGSEQYF. The chain is built from TRBV11-3 and TRBJ2-7; 8 bases are shared with TRBD1. The germline V gene encodes CDR1 SGHNT and CDR2 YENEEA. The trim removed 1 base at V and 6 bases at J, leaving 11 bases unmatched. This CDR3 contains 16 residues.

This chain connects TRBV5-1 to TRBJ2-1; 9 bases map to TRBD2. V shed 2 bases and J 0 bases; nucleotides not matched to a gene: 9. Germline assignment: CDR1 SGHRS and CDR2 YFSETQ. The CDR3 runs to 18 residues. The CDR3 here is CASSLFPSGVISYNEQFF. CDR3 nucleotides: TGCGCCAGCAGCTTATTTCCTAGCGGGGTTATCTCCTACAATGAGCAGTTCTTC.

CDR3 amino acids: CASSLALSGYEQYF. The CDR3, as DNA: TGTGCCAGCAGCTTAGCTCTCTCGGGATACGAGCAGTACTTC. The chain has TRBV7-2 and TRBJ2-5; TRBD2 might be the D (5 bases). The end of the DNA fits TRBJ2-7 better, so the J call may be wrong. CDR1 is SGHTA and CDR2 is FQGNSA in the germline V gene. This CDR3 spans 14 amino acids.

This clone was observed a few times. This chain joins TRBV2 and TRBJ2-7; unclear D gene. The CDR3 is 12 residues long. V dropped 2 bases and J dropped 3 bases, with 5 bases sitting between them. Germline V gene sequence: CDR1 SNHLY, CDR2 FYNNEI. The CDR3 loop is CASSEQNYEQYF. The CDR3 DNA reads TGTGCCAGCAGTGAACAGAACTACGAGCAGTACTTC.

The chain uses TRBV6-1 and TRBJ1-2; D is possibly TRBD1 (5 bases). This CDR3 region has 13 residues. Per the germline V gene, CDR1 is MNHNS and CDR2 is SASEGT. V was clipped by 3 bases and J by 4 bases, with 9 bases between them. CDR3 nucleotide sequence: TGTGCCAGCAGTGAGTGGCAGGGCTATGGCTACACCTTC. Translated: CASSEWQGYGYTF.

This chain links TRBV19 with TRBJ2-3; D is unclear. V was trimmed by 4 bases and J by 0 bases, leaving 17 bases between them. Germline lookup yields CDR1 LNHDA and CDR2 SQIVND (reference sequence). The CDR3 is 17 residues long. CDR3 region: CASSTSLGRLSTDTQYF. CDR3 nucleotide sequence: TGTGCCAGTAGTACATCCCTTGGCCGTCTCAGCACAGATACGCAGTATTTT.

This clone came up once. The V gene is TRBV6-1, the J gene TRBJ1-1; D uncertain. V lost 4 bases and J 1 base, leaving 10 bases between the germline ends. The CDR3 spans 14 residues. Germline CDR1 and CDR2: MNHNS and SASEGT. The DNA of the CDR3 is TGTGCCAGCAGTGGGAGACTGTCGAACACTGAAGCTTTCTTT. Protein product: CASSGRLSNTEAFF.

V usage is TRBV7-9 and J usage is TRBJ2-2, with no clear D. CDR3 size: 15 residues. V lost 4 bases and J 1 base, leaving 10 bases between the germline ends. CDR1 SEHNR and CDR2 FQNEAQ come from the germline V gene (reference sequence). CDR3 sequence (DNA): TGTGCCAGCAGCTCGATAAGAAGGAACACCGGGGAGCTGTTTTTT. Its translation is CASSSIRRNTGELFF.

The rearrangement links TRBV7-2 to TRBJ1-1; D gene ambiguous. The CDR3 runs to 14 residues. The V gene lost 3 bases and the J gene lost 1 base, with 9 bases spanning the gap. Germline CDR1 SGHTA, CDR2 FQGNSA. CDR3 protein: CASSLTSGNTEAFF. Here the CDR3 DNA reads TGTGCCAGCAGCTTGACCTCTGGGAACACTGAAGCTTTCTTT.

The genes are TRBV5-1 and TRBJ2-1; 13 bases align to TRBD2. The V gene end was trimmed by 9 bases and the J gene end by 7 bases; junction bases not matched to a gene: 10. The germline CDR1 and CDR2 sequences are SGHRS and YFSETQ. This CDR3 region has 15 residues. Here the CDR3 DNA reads TGCGCCACCCGCCCGACTAGCGGGAGGATTAATGAGCAGTTCTTC. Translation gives CATRPTSGRINEQFF.

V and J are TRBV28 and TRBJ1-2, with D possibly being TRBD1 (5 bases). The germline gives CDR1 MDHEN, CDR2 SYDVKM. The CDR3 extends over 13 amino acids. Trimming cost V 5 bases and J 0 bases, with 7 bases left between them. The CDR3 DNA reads TGTGCCAGCAGTACAGGACCTAACTATGGCTACACCTTC. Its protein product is CASSTGPNYGYTF.

For the CDR3, the DNA is TGTGCCAGCAGCTTATTTAGAGAGCAGTACTTC. This codes for CASSLFREQYF. V is TRBV7-2 and J is TRBJ2-7; D gene ambiguous. V dropped 2 bases and J dropped 7 bases, with 6 bases sitting between them. Per the germline V gene, CDR1 is SGHTA and CDR2 is FQGNSA. The length of the CDR3 is 11 residues.

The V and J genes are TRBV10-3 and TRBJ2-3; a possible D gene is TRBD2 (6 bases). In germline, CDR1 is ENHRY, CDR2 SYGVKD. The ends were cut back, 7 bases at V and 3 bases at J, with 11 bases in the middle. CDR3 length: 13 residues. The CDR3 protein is CAIISGDTDTQYF. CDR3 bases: TGTGCCATCATCTCGGGAGATACAGATACGCAGTATTTT.

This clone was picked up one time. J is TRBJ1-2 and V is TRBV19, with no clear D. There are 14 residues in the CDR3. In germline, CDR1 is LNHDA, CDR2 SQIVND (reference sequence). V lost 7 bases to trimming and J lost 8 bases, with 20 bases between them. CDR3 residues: CASIDAMPGRGYTF. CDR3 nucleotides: TGTGCCAGTATTGATGCAATGCCGGGTCGAGGCTACACCTTC.

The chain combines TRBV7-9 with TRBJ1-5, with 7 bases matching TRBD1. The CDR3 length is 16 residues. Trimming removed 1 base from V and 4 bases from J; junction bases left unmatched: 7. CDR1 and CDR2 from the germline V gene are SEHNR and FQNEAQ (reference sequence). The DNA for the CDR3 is TGTGCCAGCAGCTTAGGGGCAGGGGGTGAGAATCAGCCCCAGCATTTT. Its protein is CASSLGAGGENQPQHF.

CDR3 DNA sequence: TGTGCCAGCAGCCAGTCTAGCGGGAGTACAGATACGCAGTATTTT. Translation gives CASSQSSGSTDTQYF. This chain links TRBV14 with TRBJ2-3; 10 bases map to TRBD2. This CDR3 comprises 15 residues. Germline CDR1 is SGHDN and CDR2 is FVKESK. V shed 3 bases and J 3 bases; nucleotides not matched to a gene: 3.

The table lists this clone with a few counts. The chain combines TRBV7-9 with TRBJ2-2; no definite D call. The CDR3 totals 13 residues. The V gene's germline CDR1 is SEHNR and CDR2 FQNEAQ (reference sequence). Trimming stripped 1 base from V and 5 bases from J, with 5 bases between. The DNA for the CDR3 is TGTGCCAGCAGCTTAGAGGGAACCGGGGAGCTGTTTTTT. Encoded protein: CASSLEGTGELFF.

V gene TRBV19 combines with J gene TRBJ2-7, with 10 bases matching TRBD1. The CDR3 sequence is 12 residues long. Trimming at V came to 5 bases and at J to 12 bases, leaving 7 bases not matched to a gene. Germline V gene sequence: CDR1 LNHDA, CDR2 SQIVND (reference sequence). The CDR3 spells CASSSTGGPWYF. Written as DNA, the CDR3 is TGTGCCAGTAGTTCGACAGGGGGCCCCTGGTACTTC.

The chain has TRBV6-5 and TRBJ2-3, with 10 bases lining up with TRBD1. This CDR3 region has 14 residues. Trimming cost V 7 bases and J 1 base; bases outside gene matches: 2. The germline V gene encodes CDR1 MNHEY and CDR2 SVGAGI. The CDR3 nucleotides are TGTGCCAGCACCGACAGGGGGCGCACAGATACGCAGTATTTT. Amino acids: CASTDRGRTDTQYF.